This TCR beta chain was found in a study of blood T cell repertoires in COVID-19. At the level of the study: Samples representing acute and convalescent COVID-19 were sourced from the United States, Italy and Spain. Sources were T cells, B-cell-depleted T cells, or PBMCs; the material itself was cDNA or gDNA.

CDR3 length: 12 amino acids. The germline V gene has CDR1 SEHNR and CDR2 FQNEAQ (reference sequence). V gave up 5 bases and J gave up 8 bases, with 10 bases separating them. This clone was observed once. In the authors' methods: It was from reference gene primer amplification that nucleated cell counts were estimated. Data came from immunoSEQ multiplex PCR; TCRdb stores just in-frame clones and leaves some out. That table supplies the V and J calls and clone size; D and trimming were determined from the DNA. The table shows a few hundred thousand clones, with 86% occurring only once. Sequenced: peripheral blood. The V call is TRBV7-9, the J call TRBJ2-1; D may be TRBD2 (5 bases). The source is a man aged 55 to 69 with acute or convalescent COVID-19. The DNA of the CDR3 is TGTGCCAGCAGCCGGGATCAGTATGAGCAGTTCTTC. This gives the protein CASSRDQYEQFF.